A few counts support the clone carrying this T cell receptor (beta chain). What it recognizes is unknown. From the PCR reads, TCRdb called clonotypes with MiXCR, one entry per CDR3 protein. The sample lists a few hundred thousand distinct CDR3 sequences; about 23% were seen once. The data were obtained in a study of molecular identifiers for immune sequencing clone quantification. The study, taken as a whole, reports: Clonotypes surpassing 20 RNA copies contained over 97% of effector molecules, versus under 1% in naive cells. Among about a million naive cells, as was reported, spiked Jurkat TCR RNA from one cell was detectable.

V gave up 6 bases and J gave up 3 bases; unmatched junction bases: 13. The CDR3 is made up of 16 amino acids. Germline V gene data show CDR1 as SQVTM and CDR2 as ANQGSEA. V gene TRBV29-1 combines with J gene TRBJ2-3; TRBD2 matches 9 bases. Sequenced material: naive CD8+ T cells from blood, with Jurkat cell RNA spiked in. The subset: FACS-sorted CD8+CD4-CCR7+CD45RA+ naive T cells. The source of this sequence is a human donor in good health. Some libraries in this study had Jurkat cell RNA spiked in. The CDR3 DNA is TGCAGCGTGGCCGGGCGGGCGGGAGGGCCTACAGATACGCAGTATTTT. It specifies CSVAGRAGGPTDTQYF.